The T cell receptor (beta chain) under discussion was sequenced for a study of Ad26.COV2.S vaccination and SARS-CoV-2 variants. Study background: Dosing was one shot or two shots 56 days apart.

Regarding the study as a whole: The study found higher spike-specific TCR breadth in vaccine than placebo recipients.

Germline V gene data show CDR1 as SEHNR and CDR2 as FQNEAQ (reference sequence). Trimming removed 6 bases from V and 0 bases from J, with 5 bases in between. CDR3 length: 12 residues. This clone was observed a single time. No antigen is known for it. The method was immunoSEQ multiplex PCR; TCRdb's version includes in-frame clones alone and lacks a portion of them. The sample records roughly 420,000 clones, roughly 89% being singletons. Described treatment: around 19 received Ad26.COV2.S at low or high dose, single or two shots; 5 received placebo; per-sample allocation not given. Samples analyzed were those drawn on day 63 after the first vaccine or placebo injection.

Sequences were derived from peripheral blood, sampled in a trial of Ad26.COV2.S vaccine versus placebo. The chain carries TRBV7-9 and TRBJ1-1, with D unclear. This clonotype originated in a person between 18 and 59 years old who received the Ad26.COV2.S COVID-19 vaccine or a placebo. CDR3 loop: CASSMVNTEAFF. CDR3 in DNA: TGTGCCAGCAGTATGGTGAACACTGAAGCTTTCTTT.